A single count supports the clone carrying this T cell receptor beta chain. The sample originates from a study of blood T cell repertoires in COVID-19. About the research overall: Both acute and convalescent COVID-19 samples were obtained from the United States, Italy and Spain.

Per germline, CDR1 SQVTM and CDR2 ANQGSEA. The CDR3 covers 12 residues. The V and J ends lost 0 bases and 0 bases respectively, with 3 bases between them. TCRdb's table, derived via immunoSEQ multiplex PCR, lists solely in-frame clones and lacks some. The sample includes about 300,000 clones, 89% seen only once; the top ten take 1.7%. The source material was PBMCs or T cells enriched from blood (not recorded which). This rearrangement joins TRBV29-1 to TRBJ2-7; no reliable D call. The receptor's source is a woman between 35 and 50 years old who had recovered from COVID-19. CDR3 region: CSVEDHSYEQYF. The CDR3 DNA reads TGCAGCGTTGAAGATCACTCCTACGAGCAGTACTTC.